Listed below are T cell receptor beta chains from one sample, sequenced in a study of spatial heterogeneity in lung cancer. One entry per CDR3 protein results from TCRdb running MiXCR on the 5' RACE reads. The sample shows about 18,000 distinct CDR3 sequences, over 7% of them seen only once. Sequences were derived from lung tumor tissue, sampled at surgery. These receptor sequences come from a female donor with early-stage non-small cell lung cancer. CDR3s include the opening cysteine and the closing phenylalanine or tryptophan. D genes are given only for firm matches. Clone sizes are given selectively: once, few, many, or a class where the clone is expanded.

abundance	d_gene	j_gene	v_gene	CDR3nt	CDR3aa
.	TRBD1	TRBJ2-3	TRBV7-2	TGTGCCAGCAGCTTAGGCCGACAGGGACGCACAGATACGCAGTATTTT	CASSLGRQGRTDTQYF
many	.	TRBJ2-3	TRBV6-1	TGTGCCATCGTTGGGCAGGCCTTCAGCACAGATACGCAGTATTTT	CAIVGQAFSTDTQYF
few	TRBD1	TRBJ1-2	TRBV6-6	TGTGCCAGCAGTTACTCGGGACAGGGCTCCTATGGCTACACCTTC	CASSYSGQGSYGYTF
many	TRBD1	TRBJ2-1	TRBV28	TGTGCCAGCAGTTTGGGACAGAATAGCTCCTACAATGAGCAGTTCTTC	CASSLGQNSSYNEQFF
many	.	TRBJ1-2	TRBV28	TGTGCCAGCAGTCCTTTGGTAGGCGGCTACACCTTC	CASSPLVGGYTF
many	.	TRBJ2-7	TRBV27	TGTGCCAGCAGTCACACGGACACGAGCTCCTACGAGCAGTACTTC	CASSHTDTSSYEQYF
many	.	TRBJ2-5	TRBV29-1	TGCAGCGTTGGTGGAACCGGCCCACCAGCGCCCCAGTACTTC	CSVGGTGPPAPQYF
few	.	TRBJ2-1	TRBV5-4	TGTGCCAGCAGCTTGAGTGCAGAGGGGAGGCGGTACAATGAGCAGTTCTTC	CASSLSAEGRRYNEQFF
many	TRBD2	TRBJ2-7	TRBV20-1	TGCAGTGCTACCCATGGCGGCGGGGGAATGGGTGAGCAGTACTTC	CSATHGGGGMGEQYF
many	TRBD2	TRBJ2-5	TRBV7-7	TGTGCTAGCCCGGGCGGCGGGGGGGCAGAGACCCAGTACTTC	CASPGGGGAETQYF
.	.	TRBJ2-7	TRBV3-1	TGTGCCAGCAGCCAAGAGTTACACGAGCAGTACTTC	CASSQELHEQYF
many	TRBD2	TRBJ2-1	TRBV4-1	TGCGCCAGCAGCCACCGACTAGCGGGGGGGGCTAGCTCCTACAATGAGCAGTTCTTC	CASSHRLAGGASSYNEQFF
many	.	TRBJ2-3	TRBV3-1	TGTGCCAGCAGCCAAGATTTGACCCTGGCCACAGATACGCAGTATTTT	CASSQDLTLATDTQYF
many	.	TRBJ2-7	TRBV7-3	TGTGCCAGCAGCCCACAACCTGGCAGCTCCTACGAGCAGTACTTC	CASSPQPGSSYEQYF
many	.	TRBJ2-3	TRBV7-9	TGTGCCAGCAGCTTTAGGGGACGCGAAACAGATACGCAGTATTTT	CASSFRGRETDTQYF
.	.	TRBJ1-2	TRBV6-6	TGTGCCAGCAAGGGGCCAAACTATGGCTACACCTTC	CASKGPNYGYTF
many	.	TRBJ2-5	TRBV3-1	TGTGCCAGCAGCCAAGATTTCGGCCGACCCGCGGGAGAGACCCAGTACTTC	CASSQDFGRPAGETQYF
few	TRBD1	TRBJ2-2	TRBV29-1	TGCAGCGTTATTCTTCAGGGGGTGGGCGGGGAGCTGTTTTTT	CSVILQGVGGELFF